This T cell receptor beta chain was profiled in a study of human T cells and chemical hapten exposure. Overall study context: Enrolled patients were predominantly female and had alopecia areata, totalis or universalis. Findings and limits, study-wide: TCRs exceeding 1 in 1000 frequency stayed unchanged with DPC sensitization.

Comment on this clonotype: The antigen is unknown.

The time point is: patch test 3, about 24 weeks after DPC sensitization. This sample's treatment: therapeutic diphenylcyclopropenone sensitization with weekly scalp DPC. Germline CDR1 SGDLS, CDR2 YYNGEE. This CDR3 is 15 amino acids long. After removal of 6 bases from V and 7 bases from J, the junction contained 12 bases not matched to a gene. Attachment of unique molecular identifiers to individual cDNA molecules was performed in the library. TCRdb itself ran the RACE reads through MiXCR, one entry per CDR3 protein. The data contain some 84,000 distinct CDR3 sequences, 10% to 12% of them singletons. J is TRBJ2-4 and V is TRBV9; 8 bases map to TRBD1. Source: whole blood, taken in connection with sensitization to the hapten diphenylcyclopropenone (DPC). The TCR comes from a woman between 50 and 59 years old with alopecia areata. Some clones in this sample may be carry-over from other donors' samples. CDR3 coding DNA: TGTGCCAGCAACTTGACGGGACAGGAGCCTAACATTCAGTACTTC. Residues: CASNLTGQEPNIQYF. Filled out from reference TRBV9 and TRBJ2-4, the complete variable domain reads DSGVTQTPKHLITATGQRVTLRCSPRSGDLSVYWYQQSLDQGLQFLIQYYNGEERAKGNILERFSAQQFPDLHSELNLSSLELGDSALYFCASNLTGQEPNIQYFGAGTRLSVL.